One and the same sample provided the 21 T cell receptor beta chains below, sequenced in a study of OX40 agonist ivuxolimab in advanced cancers. The table came from immunoSEQ multiplex PCR; TCRdb's copy has only in-frame clones and leaves some out. The profile shows about 37,000 clones, approximately 83% of them singletons. Here the sequenced sample was CD4+ or CD8+ T cells sorted from blood, taken in a trial of the OX40 agonist ivuxolimab. The receptors shown here come from an adult with an advanced solid tumor such as melanoma, head and neck, liver or kidney cancer.

Written as DNA, the CDR3 is TGTGCCAGTAGTACCCCCTCCGAGAACACTGAAGCTTTCTTT. Its translation: CASSTPSENTEAFF. The chain is built from TRBV19 and TRBJ1-1; no definite D call. Trimming left V 4 bases short and J 1 base short, with 10 bases between. This CDR3 is 14 amino acids long. CDR1 LNHDA and CDR2 SQIVND come from the germline V gene (reference sequence).

The CDR3 DNA is TGTGCCAGCAGTGAAGGCCCTCCAGGCACAGATACGCAGTATTTT. It codes for CASSEGPPGTDTQYF. The chain combines TRBV2 with TRBJ2-3; the D is unclear. Germline CDR1 and CDR2: SNHLY and FYNNEI. This CDR3 spans 15 amino acids. V dropped 1 base and J dropped 1 base, with 9 bases sitting between them.

This sequence joins TRBV9 and TRBJ2-2; D gene ambiguous. Per the germline V gene, CDR1 is SGDLS and CDR2 is YYNGEE. The CDR3 spans 14 residues. V lost 7 bases and J 2 bases, leaving 12 bases between the germline ends. DNA of the CDR3: TGTGCCAGCGAACGGCAGGATAACACCGGGGAGCTGTTTTTT. Encoded protein: CASERQDNTGELFF. Filled out from reference TRBV9 and TRBJ2-2, the complete variable domain reads DSGVTQTPKHLITATGQRVTLRCSPRSGDLSVYWYQQSLDQGLQFLIQYYNGEERAKGNILERFSAQQFPDLHSELNLSSLELGDSALYFCASERQDNTGELFFGEGSRLTVL.

This sequence joins TRBV6-4 and TRBJ2-3, with D hard to call. Trimming removed 0 bases from V and 4 bases from J, with 5 bases in between. The CDR3 covers 13 residues. Germline V gene data show CDR1 as MRHNA and CDR2 as SNTAGT. The CDR3: CASSDSTSDTQYF. The DNA for the CDR3 is TGTGCCAGCAGTGACTCGACGTCAGATACGCAGTATTTT.

This chain uses TRBV27 with TRBJ2-1; TRBD1 matches at 8 bases. Unmatched junction bases numbered 9, after V lost 3 bases and J lost 2 bases. Germline V lookup: CDR1 MNHEY, CDR2 SMNVEV (reference sequence). The CDR3 is 17 amino acids. CDR3 sequence reads: CASSLRSGTGPYNEQFF. CDR3 sequence (DNA): TGTGCCAGCAGTTTGCGATCCGGGACAGGTCCCTACAATGAGCAGTTCTTC.

This rearrangement joins TRBV7-9 to TRBJ2-5; TRBD1 matches 7 bases. Germline V gives CDR1 SEHNR, CDR2 FQNEAQ (reference sequence). J gave up 2 bases and V 3 bases, and 3 bases lay outside the gene matches. This CDR3 is 14 amino acids long. The CDR3 loop reads CASSFRDRQETQYF. CDR3 bases: TGTGCCAGCAGCTTCCGGGACAGACAAGAGACCCAGTACTTC.

Here the CDR3 reads CASRDPAPREFF. In DNA, the CDR3 is TGTGCCAGCAGGGACCCGGCCCCCCGGGAGTTCTTC. This rearrangement joins TRBV28 to TRBJ2-1; no definite D call. The CDR3 covers 12 residues. The germline gives CDR1 MDHEN, CDR2 SYDVKM. The germline V and J ends were trimmed by 6 bases and 14 bases, with 17 bases remaining between them.

This chain connects TRBV4-1 to TRBJ1-1, with 7 bases fitting TRBD1. The CDR3 runs 15 residues. Losses at the gene ends were 0 bases for V and 3 bases for J; bases not matched to a gene: 4. Germline V gene data show CDR1 as MGHRA and CDR2 as YSYEKL. The CDR3 nucleotides are TGCGCCAGCAGCCAAGAACAGGGGAGGGACACTGAAGCTTTCTTT. Residues: CASSQEQGRDTEAFF.

For the CDR3, the DNA is TGTGCCAGCAGCCCGTTGGGACAGGGTGGTGGCTACACCTTC. Translated, it gives CASSPLGQGGGYTF. The chain combines TRBV5-6 with TRBJ1-2; 9 bases are a match to TRBD1. In germline, CDR1 is SGHDT, CDR2 YYEEEE. J gave up 7 bases and V 4 bases, and 8 bases lay outside the gene matches. This CDR3 contains 14 residues. Variable domain in full (rest from reference TRBV5-6 and TRBJ1-2): DAGVTQSPTHLIKTRGQQVTLRCSPKSGHDTVSWYQQALGQGPQFIFQYYEEEERQRGNFPDRFSGHQFPNYSSELNVNALLLGDSALYLCASSPLGQGGGYTFGSGTRLTVV.

V and J are TRBV5-6 and TRBJ2-7, with D perhaps matching TRBD1 (5 bases). Germline V gene data show CDR1 as SGHDT and CDR2 as YYEEEE. The CDR3 covers 15 residues. Trimming pared 3 bases from V and 6 bases from J, leaving 19 bases between. The CDR3 coding sequence is TGTGCCAGCAGCTCCCCTCTGCAGGGTGGTGGCGAGCAGTACTTC. It translates to CASSSPLQGGGEQYF.

The chain uses TRBV29-1 and TRBJ2-5; the D gene is possibly TRBD2 (5 bases). The germline V gene encodes CDR1 SQVTM and CDR2 ANQGSEA. V was trimmed by 5 bases and J by 5 bases, leaving 15 bases between them. CDR3 length: 13 amino acids. CDR3 sequence: CSVSQGPGETQYF. The CDR3 DNA is TGCAGCGTTTCACAAGGTCCGGGGGAGACCCAGTACTTC.

The V and J genes are TRBV27 and TRBJ2-2; D remains ambiguous. Trimming pared 0 bases from V and 1 base from J, leaving 6 bases between. The CDR3 covers 15 residues. CDR1 and CDR2 (germline): MNHEY, SMNVEV (reference sequence). The CDR3 region is CASSLSTMNTGELFF. The DNA for the CDR3 is TGTGCCAGCAGTTTATCTACAATGAACACCGGGGAGCTGTTTTTT.

The genes are TRBV9 and TRBJ2-3; D possibly corresponds to TRBD2 (6 bases). V was shortened by 4 bases and J by 14 bases, with 17 bases between the two germline ends. CDR1 is SGDLS, CDR2 YYNGEE, per germline. This CDR3 contains 12 residues. CDR3 in DNA: TGTGCCAGCAGCCCCCCTAGGACCGGGGGGTATTTT. Residues: CASSPPRTGGYF.

To note about this clone: Other DNA sequences in the same sample also yield this CDR3. The DNA for the CDR3 is TGTGCCAGTACCCTGGGGGGCGCAAACACTGAAGCTTTCTTT. Its protein product is CASTLGGANTEAFF. The chain uses TRBV19 and TRBJ1-1; D might be TRBD1 (6 bases). Germline CDR1 is LNHDA and CDR2 is SQIVND (reference sequence). V lost 7 bases, J lost 2 bases, and 14 bases lay in between. The CDR3 runs 14 residues.

V is TRBV11-2 and J is TRBJ2-3, with 10 bases that match TRBD1. The V segment lost 4 bases and the J segment 5 bases; nucleotides outside the gene matches: 15. The CDR3 runs 18 residues. Germline-derived CDR1 and CDR2 are SGHAT and FQNNGV. CDR3 sequence: CASSSLDRTGGSEDTQYF. CDR3 nucleotide sequence: TGTGCCAGCAGCTCGCTCGACCGGACAGGGGGTTCAGAAGATACGCAGTATTTT.

CDR3 sequence: CASDRGKASNQPQHF. The CDR3 nucleotides read TGTGCCAGCGACCGAGGAAAGGCCAGCAATCAGCCCCAGCATTTT. The chain links TRBV6-1 to TRBJ1-5; D gene uncertain. The CDR3 has 15 residues. Trimming removed 8 bases from V and 1 base from J, with 15 bases in between. CDR1 is MNHNS, CDR2 SASEGT, per germline.

This chain connects TRBV10-3 to TRBJ2-3, with a weak D call TRBD2 (7 bases). CDR1 and CDR2 from the germline V gene are ENHRY and SYGVKD. V dropped 2 bases and J dropped 6 bases, with 12 bases sitting between them. The CDR3 loop spans 14 amino acids. CDR3 coding DNA: TGTGCCATCAGTGAGAGCGGGACAATTGATACGCAGTATTTT. It is translated as CAISESGTIDTQYF.

J is TRBJ1-2 and V is TRBV7-6, with D possibly TRBD1 on 6 matching bases. The germline CDR1 and CDR2 sequences are SGHVS and FNYEAQ. The germline V and J ends were trimmed by 5 bases and 7 bases, with 20 bases remaining between them. The CDR3 contains 15 residues. This CDR3 is CASSLGGDGSGGYTF. CDR3 sequence (DNA): TGTGCCAGCAGCCTAGGGGGGGACGGCTCGGGTGGCTACACCTTC.

CDR3 loop: CASSAGTSTDTQYF. The CDR3 nucleotides read TGTGCCAGCAGTGCCGGGACTAGCACAGATACGCAGTATTTT. This rearrangement joins TRBV6-4 to TRBJ2-3; perhaps TRBD2 as D (6 bases). CDR1 is MRHNA and CDR2 is SNTAGT in the germline V gene. There are 14 residues in the CDR3. Trimming removed 4 bases at V and 0 bases at J, with 8 bases between.

This chain joins TRBV28 and TRBJ2-7, with D tentatively TRBD2 (6 bases). Per germline, CDR1 MDHEN and CDR2 SYDVKM. Trimming left V 4 bases short and J 6 bases short, with 19 bases between. This CDR3 comprises 15 residues. The chain's CDR3 is CASSSDGGVLSEQYF. The CDR3 nucleotides read TGTGCCAGCAGTTCTGACGGAGGGGTTTTGAGCGAGCAGTACTTC.

There are a few counts of this clone. The chain is built from TRBV21-1 and TRBJ1-2. TRBV21-1 is tagged as a pseudogene. The CDR3 runs to 12 residues. CDR3 residues: CASSKGSFGYTF. The CDR3 DNA follows: TGTGCCAGCAGCAAAGGCTCCTTTGGCTACACCTTC.